These T cell receptor beta chains were read from a single sample in a study of T cells in Graves' hyperthyroidism and ophthalmopathy. TCRdb called the multiplex PCR reads again in MiXCR, with one record for every CDR3 protein. The data contain around 400,000 distinct CDR3 sequences, 13% to 15% of them singletons. Sequenced: blood. The receptors were gathered from an older woman with Graves' ophthalmopathy. Each CDR3 is given with its conserved first and last residue.

j_gene	v_gene	CDR3aa
TRBJ2-3	TRBV18	CASSPSGRAVTDTQYF
TRBJ2-7	TRBV7-9	CASSPSPHEQYF
TRBJ1-6	TRBV5-4	CASSLGGGGSPLHF
TRBJ2-1	TRBV5-5	CASSFPSGRRSYNEQFF
TRBJ2-3	TRBV28	CASSSTRMGDTQYF
TRBJ2-1	TRBV30	CAWSVGSEQFF
TRBJ2-1	TRBV20-1	CSARGLAGGSYNEQFF
TRBJ2-2	TRBV2	CASKTGRSNTGELFF
TRBJ1-1	TRBV6-6	CASSYAQGNTEAFF
TRBJ2-1	TRBV18	CASSPGLAPRHEQFF
TRBJ1-2	TRBV29-1	CSVDSLGQRYGYTF
TRBJ2-7	TRBV10-2	CASSVAGTGYEQYF
TRBJ2-7	TRBV28	CASSSPTPYEQYF
TRBJ1-2	TRBV2	CASSGDATLGGYTF
TRBJ2-1	TRBV7-2	CASRHNDNEQFF
TRBJ2-5	TRBV6-2/TRBV6-3	CASRRQGGAQYF